The 15 T cell receptor beta chains below were found in one sample sequenced in a study of cytomegalovirus exposure and HLA in healthy donors. The primer mix had 60 Vbeta and 13 Jbeta primers. Sequencing used immunoSEQ multiplex PCR; TCRdb keeps in-frame clones, though not all of them. The sample has about 100,000 clones, 75% to 80% seen once. Sequencing was carried out using PBMCs. The receptors come from a man between 60 and 70 years old in good health and CMV-seropositive.

This sequence joins TRBV19 and TRBJ1-4; D is unclear. Germline-derived CDR1 and CDR2 are LNHDA and SQIVND (reference sequence). CDR3 size: 14 residues. The V gene lost 3 bases and the J gene lost 7 bases, with 12 bases spanning the gap. The chain's CDR3 is CASSMGSGGEKLFF. In DNA, the CDR3 is TGTGCCAGTAGTATGGGTTCCGGAGGTGAAAAACTGTTTTTT.

This clone was detected only a few times. This sequence joins TRBV18 and TRBJ1-1; D ambiguous. Per germline, CDR1 KGHSH and CDR2 LQKENI. The CDR3 runs 12 residues. The V end lost 3 bases, the J end lost 5 bases, and 7 bases lay between the germline ends. CDR3 nucleotide sequence: TGTGCCAGCTCACCTTTAGAGACTGAAGCTTTCTTT. Encoded protein: CASSPLETEAFF.

The chain employs TRBV19 and TRBJ1-2; 11 bases are shared with TRBD1. CDR1 and CDR2 from the germline V gene are LNHDA and SQIVND (reference sequence). This CDR3 contains 14 residues. Trimming cost V 5 bases and J 4 bases; bases outside gene matches: 3. CDR3 loop: CASSVGQGGYGYTF. CDR3 coding DNA: TGTGCCAGTAGTGTGGGACAGGGGGGCTATGGCTACACCTTC.

The chain combines TRBV7-2 with TRBJ1-1, with 8 bases identical to TRBD1. This CDR3 is built from 16 residues. Germline trimming cut 5 bases from V and 1 base from J; bases unmatched to any gene: 9. The germline V gene has CDR1 SGHTA and CDR2 FQGNSA. CDR3 protein: CASSRPQGGRNTEAFF. CDR3 sequence (DNA): TGTGCCAGCAGCCGCCCACAGGGGGGAAGGAACACTGAAGCTTTCTTT.

The chain combines TRBV7-2 with TRBJ2-3; a weak D match, TRBD2 (7 bases). CDR1 is SGHTA, CDR2 FQGNSA, per germline. The CDR3 has 15 amino acids. The ends were cut back, 0 bases at V and 5 bases at J, with 12 bases in the middle. CDR3 region: CASSLATGGQDTQYF. In DNA form, the CDR3 reads TGTGCCAGCAGCTTAGCGACGGGGGGCCAAGATACGCAGTATTTT.

The chain links TRBV6-5 to TRBJ2-5; D is ambiguous. V shed 8 bases and J shed 5 bases, with 6 bases lying between them. CDR1 and CDR2 from the germline V gene are MNHEY and SVGAGI. The CDR3 length is 10 residues. This CDR3 reads CASGRETQYF. The CDR3, as DNA: TGTGCCAGCGGTCGGGAGACCCAGTACTTC.

This clone was seen only a few times. This chain links TRBV7-2 with TRBJ1-1, with a tentative D call TRBD1 (5 bases). Looked up from germline, CDR1 is SGHTA and CDR2 is FQGNSA. V was trimmed by 6 bases and J by 0 bases, leaving 14 bases between them. CDR3 size: 15 residues. CDR3 DNA sequence: TGTGCCAGCAGTCTCTCAGGGAACGTGAACACTGAAGCTTTCTTT. Translating it yields CASSLSGNVNTEAFF.

The rearrangement links TRBV9 to TRBJ2-2; TRBD1 aligns across 9 bases. The CDR3 runs to 15 residues. Trimming removed 4 bases from V and 6 bases from J; junction bases left unmatched: 7. Germline V gene data show CDR1 as SGDLS and CDR2 as YYNGEE. CDR3 amino acids: CASSSHRGLAGELFF. The CDR3 DNA reads as TGTGCCAGCAGCTCCCACAGGGGGCTCGCCGGGGAGCTGTTTTTT. The complete variable domain, with remaining parts taken from reference TRBV9 and TRBJ2-2, reads DSGVTQTPKHLITATGQRVTLRCSPRSGDLSVYWYQQSLDQGLQFLIQYYNGEERAKGNILERFSAQQFPDLHSELNLSSLELGDSALYFCASSSHRGLAGELFFGEGSRLTVL.

Notes on this clone: As the CDR3 is not closed by the conserved phenylalanine or tryptophan, this likely results from a read error. This chain links TRBV6-6 with TRBJ1-1, with 8 nucleotides matching TRBD1. Germline CDR1 is MNHNY and CDR2 is SVGAGI (reference sequence). V lost 0 bases, J lost 3 bases, and 3 bases stayed unmatched. This CDR3 has 15 residues. Here the CDR3 reads CASSYSRTGYTEAFL. CDR3 bases: TGTGCCAGCAGTTACTCGAGGACAGGGTACACTGAAGCTTTCCTT.

The rearrangement uses TRBV28 and TRBJ2-3, with 9 bases lining up with TRBD2. The V gene's germline CDR1 is MDHEN and CDR2 SYDVKM. The CDR3 covers 16 residues. The trim removed 8 bases at V and 0 bases at J, leaving 9 bases unmatched. CDR3 region: CASAGAGGASTDTQYF. The CDR3 DNA follows: TGTGCCAGCGCTGGGGCGGGGGGGGCTAGCACAGATACGCAGTATTTT.

This clone was counted once. The chain joins TRBV2 to TRBJ1-6, with 7 bases matching TRBD1. CDR1 and CDR2 (germline): SNHLY, FYNNEI. J lost 4 bases, V lost 10 bases, and 7 bases had no gene match. This CDR3 comprises 14 residues. CDR3: CATRTGSYNSPLHF. CDR3 nucleotides: TGTGCCACCAGGACAGGATCATATAATTCACCCCTCCACTTT.

The chain joins TRBV10-2 to TRBJ2-3; no reliable D call. This CDR3 is 15 amino acids long. The germline V and J ends were trimmed by 3 bases and 0 bases, with 10 bases remaining between them. The germline V gene has CDR1 WSHSY and CDR2 SAAADI. DNA for the CDR3: TGCGCCAGCAGTGACTTGGGCATAAGCACAGATACGCAGTATTTT. As protein: CASSDLGISTDTQYF.

The V call is TRBV7-8, the J call TRBJ2-1, with 7 nucleotides matching TRBD1. V lost 1 base to trimming and J lost 7 bases; unmatched junction nucleotides: 4. Looked up from germline, CDR1 is SGHVS and CDR2 is FQNEAQ. This CDR3 is 14 amino acids long. CDR3 region: CASSLVGQSNEQFF. For the CDR3, the DNA is TGTGCCAGCAGCTTAGTGGGACAGTCTAATGAGCAGTTCTTC.

This chain joins TRBV6-4 and TRBJ1-6; 10 bases map to TRBD1. The CDR3 contains 16 residues. Germline CDR1 is MRHNA and CDR2 is SNTAGT. V shed 6 bases, J shed 7 bases, and the junction held 9 bases outside the gene matches. In DNA, the CDR3 is TGTGCCAGCAGCCCTAACCCGGGACAGGGGAATTCACCCCTCCACTTT. Residues: CASSPNPGQGNSPLHF.

The chain links TRBV2 to TRBJ1-2; 7 bases map to TRBD1. Trimming at V came to 0 bases and at J to 5 bases, leaving 6 bases not matched to a gene. Germline loops: CDR1 SNHLY, CDR2 FYNNEI. CDR3 length: 15 residues. The CDR3 spells CASSEARGGAYGYTF. In DNA, the CDR3 is TGTGCCAGCAGTGAAGCGCGAGGGGGCGCTTATGGCTACACCTTC. Looking up the rest from reference TRBV2 and TRBJ1-2 gives the full variable domain: EPEVTQTPSHQVTQMGQEVILRCVPISNHLYFYWYRQILGQKVEFLVSFYNNEISEKSEIFDDQFSVERPDGSNFTLKIRSTKLEDSAMYFCASSEARGGAYGYTFGSGTRLTVV.